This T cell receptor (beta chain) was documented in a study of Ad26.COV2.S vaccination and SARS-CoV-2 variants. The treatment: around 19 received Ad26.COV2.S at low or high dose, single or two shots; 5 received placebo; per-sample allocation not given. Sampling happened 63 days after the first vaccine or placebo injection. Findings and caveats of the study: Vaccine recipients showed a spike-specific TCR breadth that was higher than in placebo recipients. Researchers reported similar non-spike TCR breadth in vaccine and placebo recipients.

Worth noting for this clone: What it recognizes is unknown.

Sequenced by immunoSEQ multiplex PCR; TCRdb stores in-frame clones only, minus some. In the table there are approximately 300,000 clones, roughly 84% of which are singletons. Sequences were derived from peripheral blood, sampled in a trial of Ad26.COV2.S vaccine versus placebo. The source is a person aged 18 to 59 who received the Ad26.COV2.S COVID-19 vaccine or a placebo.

This CDR3 is CASSPLTGGAWQNNEQFF. The CDR3 region has the DNA TGCGCCAGCAGCCCCCTAACCGGGGGGGCCTGGCAAAACAATGAGCAGTTCTTC. This chain uses TRBV5-1 with TRBJ2-1; TRBD2 aligns across 8 bases. Trimming removed 4 bases from V and 5 bases from J; junction bases left unmatched: 17. The CDR3 is made up of 18 amino acids. The germline V gene encodes CDR1 SGHRS and CDR2 YFSETQ.